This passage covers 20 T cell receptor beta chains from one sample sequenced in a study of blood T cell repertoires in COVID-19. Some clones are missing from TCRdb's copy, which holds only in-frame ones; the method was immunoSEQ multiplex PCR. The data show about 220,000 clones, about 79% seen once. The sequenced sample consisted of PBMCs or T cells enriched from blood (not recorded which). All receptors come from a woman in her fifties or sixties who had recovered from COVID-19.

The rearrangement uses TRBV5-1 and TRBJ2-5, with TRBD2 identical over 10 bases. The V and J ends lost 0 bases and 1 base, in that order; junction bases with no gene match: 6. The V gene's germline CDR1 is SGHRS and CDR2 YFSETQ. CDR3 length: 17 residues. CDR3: CASSLAPLAGLQETQYF. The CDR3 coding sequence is TGCGCCAGCAGCTTGGCCCCACTAGCGGGGCTCCAAGAGACCCAGTACTTC. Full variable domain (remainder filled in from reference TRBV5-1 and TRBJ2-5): KAGVTQTPRYLIKTRGQQVTLSCSPISGHRSVSWYQQTPGQGLQFLFEYFSETQRNKGNFPGRFSGRQFSNSRSEMNVSTLELGDSALYLCASSLAPLAGLQETQYFGPGTRLLVL.

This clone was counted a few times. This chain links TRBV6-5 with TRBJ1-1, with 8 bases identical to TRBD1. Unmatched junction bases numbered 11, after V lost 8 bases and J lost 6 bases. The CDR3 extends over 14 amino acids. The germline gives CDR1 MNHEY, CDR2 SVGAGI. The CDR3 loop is CASSKDRDGPEAFF. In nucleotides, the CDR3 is TGTGCCAGCTCGAAGGACAGGGACGGTCCTGAAGCTTTCTTT.

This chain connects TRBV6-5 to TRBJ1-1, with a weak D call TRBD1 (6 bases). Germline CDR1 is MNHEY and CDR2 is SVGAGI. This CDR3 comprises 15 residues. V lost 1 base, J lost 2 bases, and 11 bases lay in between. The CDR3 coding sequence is TGTGCCAGCAGTTACTATGGGGGACAAAACACTGAAGCTTTCTTT. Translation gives CASSYYGGQNTEAFF.

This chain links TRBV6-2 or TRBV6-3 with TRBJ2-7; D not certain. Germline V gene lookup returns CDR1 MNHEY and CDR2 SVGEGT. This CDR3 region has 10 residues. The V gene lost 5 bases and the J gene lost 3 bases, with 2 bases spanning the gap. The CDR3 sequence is CASSHYEQYF. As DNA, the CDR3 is TGTGCCAGCAGTCACTACGAGCAGTACTTC.

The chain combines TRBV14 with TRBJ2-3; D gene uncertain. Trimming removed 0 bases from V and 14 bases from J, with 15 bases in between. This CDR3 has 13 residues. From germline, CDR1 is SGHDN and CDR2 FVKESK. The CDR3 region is CASSQDRTGVMYF. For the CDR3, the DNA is TGTGCCAGCAGCCAAGATAGAACCGGAGTGATGTATTTT.

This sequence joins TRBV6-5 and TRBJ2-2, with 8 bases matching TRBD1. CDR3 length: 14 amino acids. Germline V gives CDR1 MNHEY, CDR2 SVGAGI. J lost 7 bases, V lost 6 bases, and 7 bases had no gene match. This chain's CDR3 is CASRIDRGVGELFF. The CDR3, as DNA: TGTGCCAGCAGGATAGACAGGGGAGTCGGGGAGCTGTTTTTT.

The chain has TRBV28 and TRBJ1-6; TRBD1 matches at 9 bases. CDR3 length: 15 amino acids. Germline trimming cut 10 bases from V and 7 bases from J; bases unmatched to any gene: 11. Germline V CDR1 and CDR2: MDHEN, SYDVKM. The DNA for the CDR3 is TGTGCCACTTCGGGGGGGGACAGGGCGAATTCACCCCTCCACTTT. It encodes CATSGGDRANSPLHF.

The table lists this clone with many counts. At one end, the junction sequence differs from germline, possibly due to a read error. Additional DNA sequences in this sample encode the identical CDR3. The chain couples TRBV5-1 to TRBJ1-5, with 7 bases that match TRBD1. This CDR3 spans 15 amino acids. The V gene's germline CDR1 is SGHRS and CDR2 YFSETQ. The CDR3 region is CASSLGGTDNQPQHF. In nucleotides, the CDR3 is TGCGCCAGCAGCTTGGGCGGGACAGATAATCAACCCCAGCATTTT. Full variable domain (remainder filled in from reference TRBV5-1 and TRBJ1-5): KAGVTQTPRYLIKTRGQQVTLSCSPISGHRSVSWYQQTPGQGLQFLFEYFSETQRNKGNFPGRFSGRQFSNSRSEMNVSTLELGDSALYLCASSLGGTDNQPQHFGDGTRLSIL.

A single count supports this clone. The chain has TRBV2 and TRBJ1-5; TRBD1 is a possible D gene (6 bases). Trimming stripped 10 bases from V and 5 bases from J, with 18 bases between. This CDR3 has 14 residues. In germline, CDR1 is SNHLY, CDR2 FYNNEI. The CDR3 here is CAIRSGTQDQPQHF. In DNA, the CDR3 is TGTGCCATCCGCAGCGGGACACAAGATCAGCCCCAGCATTTT. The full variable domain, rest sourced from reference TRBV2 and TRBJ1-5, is EPEVTQTPSHQVTQMGQEVILRCVPISNHLYFYWYRQILGQKVEFLVSFYNNEISEKSEIFDDQFSVERPDGSNFTLKIRSTKLEDSAMYFCAIRSGTQDQPQHFGDGTRLSIL.

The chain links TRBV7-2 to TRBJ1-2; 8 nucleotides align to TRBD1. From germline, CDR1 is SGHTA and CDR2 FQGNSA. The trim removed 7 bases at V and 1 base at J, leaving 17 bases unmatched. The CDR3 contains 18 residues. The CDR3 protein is CASTNQGGRGPDNYGYTF. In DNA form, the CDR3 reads TGTGCCAGCACCAATCAGGGGGGCAGGGGGCCAGATAACTATGGCTACACCTTC.

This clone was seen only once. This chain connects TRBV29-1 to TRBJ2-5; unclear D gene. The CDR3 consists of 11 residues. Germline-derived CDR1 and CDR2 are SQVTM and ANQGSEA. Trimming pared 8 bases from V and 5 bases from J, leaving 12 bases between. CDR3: CSTRIGETQYF. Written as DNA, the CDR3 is TGCAGCACAAGGATCGGGGAGACCCAGTACTTC. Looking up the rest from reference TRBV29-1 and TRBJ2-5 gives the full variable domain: SAVISQKPSRDICQRGTSLTIQCQVDSQVTMMFWYRQQPGQSLTLIATANQGSEATYESGFVIDKFPISRPNLTFSTLTVSNMSPEDSSIYLCSTRIGETQYFGPGTRLLVL.

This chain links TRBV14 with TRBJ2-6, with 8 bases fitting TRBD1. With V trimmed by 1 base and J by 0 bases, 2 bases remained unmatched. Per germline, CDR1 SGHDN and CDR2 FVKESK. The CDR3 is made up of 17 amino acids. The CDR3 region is CASSQGQGSSGANVLTF. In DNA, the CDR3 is TGTGCCAGCAGCCAAGGACAGGGGAGCTCTGGGGCCAACGTCCTGACTTTC.

CDR3 coding DNA: TGTGCCAGCAGCCCACGAGCGGGGCGCACGAGACACGCTAGCACAGATACGCAGTATTTT. Its protein is CASSPRAGRTRHASTDTQYF. V is TRBV9 and J is TRBJ2-3; 7 positions agree with TRBD2. The germline gives CDR1 SGDLS, CDR2 YYNGEE. Trimming cost V 4 bases and J 0 bases; bases outside gene matches: 20. This CDR3 comprises 20 residues.

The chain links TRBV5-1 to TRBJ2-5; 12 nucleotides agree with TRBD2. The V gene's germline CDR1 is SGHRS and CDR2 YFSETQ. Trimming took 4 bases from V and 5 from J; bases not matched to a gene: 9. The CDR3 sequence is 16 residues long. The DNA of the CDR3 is TGCGCCAGCAGCAGTCTAGCGGGGGGGGCCCGGGAGACCCAGTACTTC. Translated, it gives CASSSLAGGARETQYF.

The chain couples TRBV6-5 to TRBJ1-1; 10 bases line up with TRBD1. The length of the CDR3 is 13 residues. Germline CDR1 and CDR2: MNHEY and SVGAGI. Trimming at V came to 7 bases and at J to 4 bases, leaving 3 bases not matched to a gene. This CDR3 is CASTRDRGTEAFF. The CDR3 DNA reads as TGTGCCAGCACCCGGGACAGGGGCACTGAAGCTTTCTTT.

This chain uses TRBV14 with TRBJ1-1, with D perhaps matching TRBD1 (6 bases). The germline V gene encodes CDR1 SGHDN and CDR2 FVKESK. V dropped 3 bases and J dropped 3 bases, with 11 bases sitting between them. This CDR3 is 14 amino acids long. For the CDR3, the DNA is TGTGCCAGCAGCCACCAGGGGCCGGACACTGAAGCTTTCTTT. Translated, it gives CASSHQGPDTEAFF.

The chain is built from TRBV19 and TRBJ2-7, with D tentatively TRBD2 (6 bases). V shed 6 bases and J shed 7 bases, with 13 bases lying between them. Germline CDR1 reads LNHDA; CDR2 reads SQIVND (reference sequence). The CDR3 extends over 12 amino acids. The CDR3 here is CASRALAGEQYF. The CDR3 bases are TGTGCCAGTAGGGCGTTGGCGGGGGAGCAGTACTTC.

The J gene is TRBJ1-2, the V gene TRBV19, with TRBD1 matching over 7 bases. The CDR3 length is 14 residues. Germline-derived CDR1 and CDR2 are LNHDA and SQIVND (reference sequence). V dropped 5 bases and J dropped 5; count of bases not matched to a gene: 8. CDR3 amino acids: CASSGGQSGYGYTF. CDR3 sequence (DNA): TGTGCCAGTAGTGGGGGACAGTCTGGGTATGGCTACACCTTC.

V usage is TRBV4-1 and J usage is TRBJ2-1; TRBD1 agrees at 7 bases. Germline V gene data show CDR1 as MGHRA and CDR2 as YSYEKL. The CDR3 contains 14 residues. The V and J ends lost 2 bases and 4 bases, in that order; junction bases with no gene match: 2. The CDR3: CASSQPDRYNEQFF. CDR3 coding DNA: TGCGCCAGCAGCCAACCGGACAGGTACAATGAGCAGTTCTTC.

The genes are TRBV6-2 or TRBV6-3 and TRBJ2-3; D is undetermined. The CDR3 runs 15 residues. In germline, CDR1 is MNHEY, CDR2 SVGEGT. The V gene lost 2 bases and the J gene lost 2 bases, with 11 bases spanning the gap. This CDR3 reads CASSYGMADTDTQYF. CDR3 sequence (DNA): TGTGCCAGCAGTTACGGTATGGCGGACACAGATACGCAGTATTTT.